Listed here are 17 T cell receptor beta chains from one sample, sequenced in a study of cytomegalovirus exposure and HLA in healthy donors. Primers for the PCR totalled 60 Vbeta and 13 Jbeta. Libraries were prepared by immunoSEQ multiplex PCR; TCRdb keeps only in-frame clonotypes and omits some of them. The sample consists of 95,000 to 100,000 clones, around 80% of them appearing once. What was sequenced was PBMCs. The receptors stem from a woman aged 55-70 years in good health and CMV-seronegative.

The chain combines TRBV5-1 with TRBJ2-6; TRBD2 agrees at 9 bases. CDR3 length equals 17 residues. The J segment lost 0 bases and the V segment lost 5 bases, leaving 6 bases of the junction unmatched. The germline CDR1 and CDR2 sequences are SGHRS and YFSETQ. In DNA, the CDR3 is TGCGCCAGCAGAAGGACTAGCGCTAGCTCTGGGGCCAACGTCCTGACTTTC. Its translation is CASRRTSASSGANVLTF.

The chain joins TRBV7-2 to TRBJ1-1; 7 nucleotides align to TRBD1. V lost 2 bases, J lost 3 bases, and 6 bases stayed unmatched. The germline gives CDR1 SGHTA, CDR2 FQGNSA. The length of the CDR3 is 15 residues. The CDR3, as DNA: TGTGCCAGCAGCTTAATTAGGAGGGGGCACACTGAAGCTTTCTTT. It is translated as CASSLIRRGHTEAFF.

The chain has TRBV7-9 and TRBJ2-7; TRBD1 aligns across 9 bases. This CDR3 is built from 16 residues. Trimming took 6 bases from V and 2 from J; bases not matched to a gene: 11. From germline, CDR1 is SEHNR and CDR2 FQNEAQ (reference sequence). The CDR3 nucleotides read TGTGCCAGCAGTTCGGGGCCCGGGACAGGGACCTACGAGCAGTACTTC. This gives the protein CASSSGPGTGTYEQYF.

The chain has TRBV10-3 and TRBJ1-5, with D unclear. Germline V gene sequence: CDR1 ENHRY, CDR2 SYGVKD. The CDR3 length is 12 residues. The V end lost 3 bases, the J end lost 6 bases, and 6 bases lay between the germline ends. CDR3 in amino acids: CAISENGQPQHF. In DNA form, the CDR3 reads TGTGCCATCAGTGAAAACGGTCAGCCCCAGCATTTT.

The chain joins TRBV4-1 to TRBJ2-1; TRBD2 matches 8 bases. Germline V gives CDR1 MGHRA, CDR2 YSYEKL. With 3 bases clipped from V and 6 bases from J, the junction kept 7 bases outside the gene matches. This CDR3 is built from 15 residues. The chain's CDR3 is CASSHVAGPTNEQFF. In DNA, the CDR3 is TGCGCCAGCAGCCATGTAGCGGGGCCCACCAATGAGCAGTTCTTC.

The chain joins TRBV5-6 to TRBJ2-1; 8 bases fit TRBD1. CDR3 size: 14 residues. Germline V CDR1 and CDR2: SGHDT, YYEEEE. Unmatched junction bases numbered 4, after V lost 4 bases and J lost 4 bases. CDR3 region: CASSQQGVYNEQFF. In nucleotides, the CDR3 is TGTGCCAGCAGCCAACAGGGGGTTTACAATGAGCAGTTCTTC.

V gene TRBV4-3 combines with J gene TRBJ2-7; 8 bases align to TRBD1. V was pared by 0 bases and J by 5 bases, with 12 bases of the junction left unmatched. This CDR3 is 17 amino acids long. Germline CDR1 is LGHNA and CDR2 is YSLEER. CDR3 amino acids: CASSQDVIGQGSHEQYF. CDR3 bases: TGCGCCAGCAGCCAAGATGTGATAGGACAGGGATCACACGAGCAGTACTTC.

The V gene is TRBV14, the J gene TRBJ2-2; 11 bases align to TRBD2. CDR1 SGHDN and CDR2 FVKESK come from the germline V gene. The J segment lost 5 bases and the V segment lost 4 bases, leaving 3 bases of the junction unmatched. This CDR3 is built from 15 residues. The CDR3 spells CASSPSGRWTGELFF. The CDR3 DNA reads TGTGCCAGCAGCCCTAGCGGGAGGTGGACCGGGGAGCTGTTTTTT. The full variable domain, with the rest looked up from reference TRBV14 and TRBJ2-2, is EAGVTQFPSHSVIEKGQTVTLRCDPISGHDNLYWYRRVMGKEIKFLLHFVKESKQDESGMPNNRFLAERTGGTYSTLKVQPAELEDSGVYFCASSPSGRWTGELFFGEGSRLTVL.

This chain links TRBV5-1 with TRBJ2-7; 7 positions agree with TRBD2. The CDR3 spans 15 residues. V was pared by 0 bases and J by 3 bases, with 6 bases of the junction left unmatched. Germline-derived CDR1 and CDR2 are SGHRS and YFSETQ. In DNA form, the CDR3 reads TGCGCCAGCAGCTTGGTGCCTAGCGGAGGCTACGAGCAGTACTTC. It yields the protein CASSLVPSGGYEQYF. Looking up the rest from reference TRBV5-1 and TRBJ2-7 gives the full variable domain: KAGVTQTPRYLIKTRGQQVTLSCSPISGHRSVSWYQQTPGQGLQFLFEYFSETQRNKGNFPGRFSGRQFSNSRSEMNVSTLELGDSALYLCASSLVPSGGYEQYFGPGTRLTVT.

The rearrangement joins TRBV9 to TRBJ1-4; 8 bases match TRBD1. Germline-derived CDR1 and CDR2 are SGDLS and YYNGEE. The trim removed 6 bases at V and 0 bases at J, leaving 10 bases unmatched. CDR3 length: 17 residues. DNA of the CDR3: TGTGCCAGCAACCGGGGGACAGGCGATCCAACTAATGAAAAACTGTTTTTT. Translating it yields CASNRGTGDPTNEKLFF.

The chain recombines TRBV28 with TRBJ1-2, with TRBD1 matching over 7 bases. The V and J ends lost 6 bases and 4 bases, in that order; junction bases with no gene match: 8. Germline CDR1 is MDHEN and CDR2 is SYDVKM. The CDR3 totals 14 residues. CDR3 amino acids: CASRTTGLFYGYTF. The CDR3, as DNA: TGTGCCAGCAGGACGACAGGGCTGTTCTATGGCTACACCTTC.

The chain links TRBV5-4 to TRBJ2-3; D perhaps matches TRBD1 (5 bases). The CDR3 sequence is 14 residues long. Germline values: CDR1 SGHNT, CDR2 YYREEE (reference sequence). V gave up 3 bases and J gave up 8 bases, with 16 bases separating them. CDR3 DNA: TGTGCCAGCAGCTGGGATCAGGGCGCGGTTACGCAGTATTTT. It codes for CASSWDQGAVTQYF.

The count of this clone is one. V is TRBV4-1 and J is TRBJ1-6; TRBD1 matches at 9 bases. Trimming cost V 5 bases and J 7 bases; bases outside gene matches: 3. The CDR3 contains 14 residues. From germline, CDR1 is MGHRA and CDR2 YSYEKL. The CDR3 protein is CASSKTGGNSPLHF. For the CDR3, the DNA is TGCGCCAGCAGCAAGACAGGGGGGAATTCACCCCTCCACTTT.

This clone was observed a handful of times. The J gene is TRBJ1-2, the V gene TRBV6-5; TRBD1 matches at 7 bases. Germline V gene lookup returns CDR1 MNHEY and CDR2 SVGAGI. This CDR3 is built from 14 residues. The junction had 13 bases not matched to a gene; V was cut back by 7 bases and J by 8 bases. The CDR3 nucleotides are TGTGCCAGCACTCTACGAGGGGGCGAAGGAGGCTACACCTTC. Translated: CASTLRGGEGGYTF.

The chain recombines TRBV2 with TRBJ1-1, with D possibly matching TRBD1 (6 bases). Trimming left V 6 bases short and J 3 bases short, with 14 bases between. CDR1 SNHLY and CDR2 FYNNEI come from the germline V gene. The CDR3 extends over 14 amino acids. The CDR3 DNA reads TGTGCCAGCAGGGACAGCCACGGAGACACTGAAGCTTTCTTT. Translated: CASRDSHGDTEAFF.

This clone was seen a few times. The rearrangement uses TRBV6-5 and TRBJ1-2; TRBD1 matches 8 bases. This CDR3 is built from 14 residues. Germline-derived CDR1 and CDR2 are MNHEY and SVGAGI. J gave up 4 bases and V 7 bases, and 8 bases lay outside the gene matches. CDR3 sequence reads: CASNSGGASYGYTF. CDR3 DNA: TGTGCCAGCAACTCAGGGGGCGCAAGCTATGGCTACACCTTC.

This chain links TRBV5-1 with TRBJ2-7, with D possibly TRBD2 on 6 matching bases. This CDR3 comprises 15 residues. Between the trimmed V and J ends, which lost 0 bases and 2 bases, there was a span of 12 bases. In germline, CDR1 is SGHRS, CDR2 YFSETQ. The CDR3 nucleotides read TGCGCCAGCAGCTTGGAGCCGGGGGACGCCTACGAGCAGTACTTC. As protein: CASSLEPGDAYEQYF.